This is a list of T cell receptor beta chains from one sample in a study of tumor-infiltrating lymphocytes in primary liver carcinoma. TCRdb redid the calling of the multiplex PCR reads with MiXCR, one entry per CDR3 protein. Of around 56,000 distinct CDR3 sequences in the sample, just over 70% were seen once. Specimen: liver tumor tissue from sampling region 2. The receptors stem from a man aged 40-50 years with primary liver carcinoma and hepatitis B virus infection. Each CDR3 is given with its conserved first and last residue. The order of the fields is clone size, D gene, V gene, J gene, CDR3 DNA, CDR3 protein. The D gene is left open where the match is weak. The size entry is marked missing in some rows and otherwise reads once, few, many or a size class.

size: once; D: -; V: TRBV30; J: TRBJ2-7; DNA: TGTGGCTGGAGTGGATCCCTCCTGGCGGGCGAGCAGTACTTC; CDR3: CGWSGSLLAGEQYF
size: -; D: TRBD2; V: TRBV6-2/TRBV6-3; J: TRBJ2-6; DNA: TGTGCCAGCAGTTCGGGGGGGCCCTCTCAGACTTTC; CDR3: CASSSGGPSQTF
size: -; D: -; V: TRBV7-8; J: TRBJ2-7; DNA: TGTGCCAGCAGCCCGGACCTGGCCTATGAGCAGTACTTC; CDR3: CASSPDLAYEQYF
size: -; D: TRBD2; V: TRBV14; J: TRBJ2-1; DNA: TGTACCAACAGTGCCGTAGCGGGATGGGTAAATAATGAGCAGTTCTTC; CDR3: CTNSAVAGWVNNEQFF
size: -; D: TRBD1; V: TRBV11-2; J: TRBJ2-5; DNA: TGTGCCAGCGGACTGACAGGGCCCGCGGAGACCCAGTACTTC; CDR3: CASGLTGPAETQYF
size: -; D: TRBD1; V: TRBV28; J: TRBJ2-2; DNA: TGTGCCAGCACCCTGGCAGGGGGCACCGGGGAGCTGTTTTTT; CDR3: CASTLAGGTGELFF
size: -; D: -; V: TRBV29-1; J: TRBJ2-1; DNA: TGCAGCGTTGACCTGGAAGGTAGGGGAAATGAGCAGTTCTTC; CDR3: CSVDLEGRGNEQFF
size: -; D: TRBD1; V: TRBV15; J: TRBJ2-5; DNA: TGTACCACCAACAACTGGACAGGGGGTGAAGAGACCCAGTACTTC; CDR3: CTTNNWTGGEETQYF
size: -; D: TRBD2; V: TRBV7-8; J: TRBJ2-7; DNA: TGTGCCAGCAACTTTACTAGCGCTTACGAGCAGTACTTC; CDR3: CASNFTSAYEQYF
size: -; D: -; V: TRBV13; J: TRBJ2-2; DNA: TGTGCCAGCAGCTTAGTCTTGTGTACCGGGGAGCTGTTTTTT; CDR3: CASSLVLCTGELFF
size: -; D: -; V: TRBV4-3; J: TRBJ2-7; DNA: TGCGCCAGCAGCCAAGCAGGGCGAGAGGACGTATTAGCCTACGAGCAGTGCTTC; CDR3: CASSQAGREDVLAYEQCF
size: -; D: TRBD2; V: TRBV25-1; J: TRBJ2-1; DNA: TGTGCCAGCAGTGCTACTAGCGGGAGTTCGGATGAGCAGTTCTTC; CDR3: CASSATSGSSDEQFF
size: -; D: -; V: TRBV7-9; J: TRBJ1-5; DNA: TGTGCCAGCGGCACACATTTTGAGCCCCAGCATTTT; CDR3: CASGTHFEPQHF
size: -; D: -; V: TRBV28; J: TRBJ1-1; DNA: TGTGCCAGCTTCAACACCCTAGGGGACACTGAAGCCTGCTTT; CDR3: CASFNTLGDTEACF
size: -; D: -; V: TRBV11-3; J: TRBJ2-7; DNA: TGTGCCAGCAGCACACGCGGGACACTACCTTCCTACGAGCAGTACTTC; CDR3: CASSTRGTLPSYEQYF
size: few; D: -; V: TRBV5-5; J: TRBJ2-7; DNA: TGTGCCAGCAGCTTAGGCGGGACCACTCGTTACGAGCAGTACTTC; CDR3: CASSLGGTTRYEQYF
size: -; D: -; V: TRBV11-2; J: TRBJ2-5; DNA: TGTGCAAGCAGCCAATCTCATGGCGGTGGGAAAGAGACCCAGTACTTC; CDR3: CASSQSHGGGKETQYF
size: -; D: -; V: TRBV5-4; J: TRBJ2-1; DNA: TGTGTTAGCAGCCCCTCCGCCTTATCCTACAATGAGCAGTTCTTC; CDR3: CVSSPSALSYNEQFF
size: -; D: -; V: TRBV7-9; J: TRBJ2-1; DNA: TGTGCCAGCAGTTTAGACGGGTCCTACGAGCAGTTCTTC; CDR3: CASSLDGSYEQFF
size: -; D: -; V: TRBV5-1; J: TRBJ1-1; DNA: TGCGCCAGCAGCTTGGGAAAGGGACTGAACACTGAAGTTCTCTTT; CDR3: CASSLGKGLNTEVLF
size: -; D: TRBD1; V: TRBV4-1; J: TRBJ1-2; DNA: TGCGACAGCAGCGAAGGGGACAGGAACTATGGCCACACCTTT; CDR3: CDSSEGDRNYGHTF
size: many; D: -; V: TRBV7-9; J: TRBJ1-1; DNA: TGTGCCAGCAGCTTAGAGTTAGTTTCGGATTCTTTCTTT; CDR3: CASSLELVSDSFF
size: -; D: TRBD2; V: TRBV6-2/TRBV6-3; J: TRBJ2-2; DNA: TGTGCCAGCAGTTCTCTAGCGGAGCTGAACACCGGGGAGCCGTTTTTT; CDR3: CASSSLAELNTGEPFF
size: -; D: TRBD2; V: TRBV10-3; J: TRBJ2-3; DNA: TGTACCATCAGTGAACCCCTCCGACTAGCGGGAACCACAGATACACAATATTTT; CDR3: CTISEPLRLAGTTDTQYF
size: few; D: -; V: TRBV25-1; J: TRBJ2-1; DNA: TGTGCCAGCAGTGAATCGGCGTTTCGCTCCTACAATGAGCAGTTCTTC; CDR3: CASSESAFRSYNEQFF
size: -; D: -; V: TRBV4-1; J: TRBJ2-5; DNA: TGCGCCAGCAGACAAGATTATCCGGCGTCCGGGATCCAGTACTTC; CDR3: CASRQDYPASGIQYF
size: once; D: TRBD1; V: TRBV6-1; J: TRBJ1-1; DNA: TGTGCCAGTCGAAGACAGGGGGCTGAGACAGAAGCTTTCTTT; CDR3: CASRRQGAETEAFF
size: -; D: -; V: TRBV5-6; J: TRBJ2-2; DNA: TGTGCCAGCAACCCAGGGTCCGCGAACACCGGGGAGCTGTTTTTT; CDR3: CASNPGSANTGELFF
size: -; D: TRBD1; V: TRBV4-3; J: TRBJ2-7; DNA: TGCGCCAGCAGCCAAGAAGGACCCGGGACAGAGCGGTACGAGAAGTACTTC; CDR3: CASSQEGPGTERYEKYF
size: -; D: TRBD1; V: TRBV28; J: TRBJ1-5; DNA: TGTGCCAGCACCATTAACCGGGACAGAGATGGCCAGCCCCAGCATTTT; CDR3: CASTINRDRDGQPQHF
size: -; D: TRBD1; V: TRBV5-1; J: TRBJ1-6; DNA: TGCGCCAGCAGCTTGGTGGGACAGGGGTCCTCATCCCTCCACTTT; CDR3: CASSLVGQGSSSLHF
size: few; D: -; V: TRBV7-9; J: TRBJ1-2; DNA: TGTGCCGGCAGCTTAAGACCAATGGGTGGCTACACCTTC; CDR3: CAGSLRPMGGYTF
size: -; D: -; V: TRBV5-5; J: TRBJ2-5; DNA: TGTGCCAGCATCATGAGGACGGGCAAAGAGACCCGGTACTTC; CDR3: CASIMRTGKETRYF
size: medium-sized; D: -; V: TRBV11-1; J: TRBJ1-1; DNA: TGTGCCAGCAGCGCCGGACTCAGTATGATCACTGAAGCTTTCTTT; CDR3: CASSAGLSMITEAFF
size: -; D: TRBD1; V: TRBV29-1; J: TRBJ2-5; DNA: TGCGGCGTTGAAGCGGACAGGGGGCGAGCAGAGACCCAGTGCTTC; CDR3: CGVEADRGRAETQCF
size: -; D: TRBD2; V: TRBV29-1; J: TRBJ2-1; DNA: TGCAGCGTTGAAGGGTTAGCGGGAGATGTGCACAATGAGCAGTTCTTC; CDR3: CSVEGLAGDVHNEQFF
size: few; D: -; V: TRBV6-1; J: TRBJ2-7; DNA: TGTGCCAGCAATCTGCTAGCGAGCAACGAAGCCTACGAGCAGTACTTC; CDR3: CASNLLASNEAYEQYF
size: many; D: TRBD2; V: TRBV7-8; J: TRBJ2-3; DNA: TGTGCCAGCAGCTTTAGCGGGAGGGCCGAAGATACGCAGTATTTT; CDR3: CASSFSGRAEDTQYF
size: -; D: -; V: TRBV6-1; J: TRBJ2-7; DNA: TGTGCCAGGAGTGAATTCAGGAACTCCTACGAGCAGTACTTC; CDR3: CARSEFRNSYEQYF
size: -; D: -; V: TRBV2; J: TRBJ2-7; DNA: TGTGCCAGCAGTTCGGACTATCGGATGGACGAGCAGTACTTC; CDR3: CASSSDYRMDEQYF
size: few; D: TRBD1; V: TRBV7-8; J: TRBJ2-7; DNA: TGTGCCAGCAGTCAGGGACAGGACGGATTCTACGAGCAATATTTC; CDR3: CASSQGQDGFYEQYF
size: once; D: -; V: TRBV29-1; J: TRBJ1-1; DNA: TGCAGCGTTGAGGGGACGTCGTTCTCGCCAGAAGCTTTCTTT; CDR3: CSVEGTSFSPEAFF
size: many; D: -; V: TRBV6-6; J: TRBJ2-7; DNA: TGTGCCAGCAGTTACTCCGGGAAACCTACCTACGAGCAGTACTTC; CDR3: CASSYSGKPTYEQYF
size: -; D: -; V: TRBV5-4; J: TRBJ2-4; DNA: TGTGCCAGCATGACAGCCAAAAACATTCAGTACTTC; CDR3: CASMTAKNIQYF
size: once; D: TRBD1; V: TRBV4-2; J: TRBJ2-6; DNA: TGTGCCAGTAGCCAAGAGACAGGGTGCATTACCGGGGCCAACGTCCTGACTTTC; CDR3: CASSQETGCITGANVLTF
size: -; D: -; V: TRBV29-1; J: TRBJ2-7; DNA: TGCAGCATTGAATTTACGACCTACGAGCAGTACTTC; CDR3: CSIEFTTYEQYF
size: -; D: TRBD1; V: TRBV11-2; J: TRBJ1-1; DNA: TGTGTCAGCAGTCCATCCAGGGGGTTGGTGAACACTGAAGTCTTCTTT; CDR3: CVSSPSRGLVNTEVFF
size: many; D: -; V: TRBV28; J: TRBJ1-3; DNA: TGTGCCAGCAGTCTTTCAGGGAAAGACACCATATATTTT; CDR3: CASSLSGKDTIYF
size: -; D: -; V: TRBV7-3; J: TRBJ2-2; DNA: TGTGCCAACAGCCCCCGCCCGGCCGGGGAGCTGTTTTTT; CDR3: CANSPRPAGELFF
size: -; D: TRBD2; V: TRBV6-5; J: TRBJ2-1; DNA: TGTGCCAGCAGGCAGCGGGAGGGTCTAGGTGAGCAGTTCTTC; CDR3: CASRQREGLGEQFF
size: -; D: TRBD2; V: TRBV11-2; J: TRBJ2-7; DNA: TGCGCCAGCAACTTTCCTAGCGGATACAAGCAGTACTTC; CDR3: CASNFPSGYKQYF
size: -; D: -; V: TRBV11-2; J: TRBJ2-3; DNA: TGTGACTGCAGCTTAGAGCTTTACACCGATACGCAGTATTTT; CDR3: CDCSLELYTDTQYF
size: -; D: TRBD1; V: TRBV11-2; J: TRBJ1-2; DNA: TGTGCCAGCAGCTTAAACAGGGGATTCTATGGCTACACCTTC; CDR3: CASSLNRGFYGYTF
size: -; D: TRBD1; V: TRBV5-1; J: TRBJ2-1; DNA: TGCGCCAGCAGCCCCTTCGGGGCAGGGGGTTACTATGAGCAGTTCTTC; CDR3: CASSPFGAGGYYEQFF
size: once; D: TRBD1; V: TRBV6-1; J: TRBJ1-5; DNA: TGTGCCAGCATATTCACCTTCGGACAGGGAGGCAATCAGCCCCAGCATTTT; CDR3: CASIFTFGQGGNQPQHF